The 19 T cell receptor beta chains below all came from one sample that was sequenced in a study of control samples from healthy donors and cancer patients. Sequencing was performed with immunoSEQ multiplex PCR; in TCRdb, only in-frame clones are kept and a portion is missing. The sample gives about 120,000 clones, 93% of which show up once; under 2% is in the top ten. The sample taken for sequencing was PBMCs. These receptors were collected from a man aged 50 or older with head and neck cancer.

This chain uses TRBV7-6 with TRBJ1-3; D call uncertain. The V end was cut by 1 base, the J end by 0 bases, with 10 bases between. This CDR3 has 16 amino acids. Germline CDR1 reads SGHVS; CDR2 reads FNYEAQ. The CDR3 sequence: CASSLGPPGSGNTIYF. DNA of the CDR3: TGTGCCAGCAGCTTAGGTCCCCCCGGCTCTGGAAACACCATATATTTT.

J is TRBJ2-7 and V is TRBV7-8; no firm D call. The CDR3 runs to 13 residues. Germline V gene sequence: CDR1 SGHVS, CDR2 FQNEAQ. V was clipped by 3 bases and J by 3 bases, with 9 bases between them. Written as DNA, the CDR3 is TGTGCCAGCAGCTTGGTGAACATCTACGAGCAGTACTTC. This encodes CASSLVNIYEQYF.

V is TRBV7-2 and J is TRBJ2-1; TRBD2 matches 13 bases. This CDR3 is 16 amino acids long. Unmatched junction bases numbered 10, after V lost 7 bases and J lost 7 bases. CDR1 and CDR2 (germline): SGHTA, FQGNSA. The CDR3, as DNA: TGTGCCAGCACCCAACCGGGACTAGCGGGGAATAATGAGCAGTTCTTC. Translation gives CASTQPGLAGNNEQFF.

This clone was observed a single time. The gene calls are TRBV6-6 and TRBJ2-1; 7 bases align to TRBD1. The germline V gene has CDR1 MNHNY and CDR2 SVGAGI (reference sequence). With V trimmed by 2 bases and J by 8 bases, 3 bases remained unmatched. There are 13 residues in the CDR3. This CDR3 is CASSYKQGYEQFF. DNA of the CDR3: TGTGCCAGCAGTTACAAACAGGGGTATGAGCAGTTCTTC.

This chain uses TRBV18 with TRBJ1-3; 8 bases line up with TRBD1. Per the germline V gene, CDR1 is KGHSH and CDR2 is LQKENI. The CDR3 is made up of 20 amino acids. The J segment lost 0 bases and the V segment lost 1 base, leaving 14 bases of the junction unmatched. Written as DNA, the CDR3 is TGTGCCAGCTCACCACTGGCGGGGTCCCGGGACAGGAGCTCTGGAAACACCATATATTTT. Amino acid sequence: CASSPLAGSRDRSSGNTIYF.

The sample holds one count of this clone. This chain links TRBV9 with TRBJ2-5; 10 bases match TRBD2. The CDR3 totals 14 residues. From germline, CDR1 is SGDLS and CDR2 YYNGEE. The V gene end was trimmed by 0 bases and the J gene end by 4 bases; junction bases not matched to a gene: 0. The CDR3 sequence: CASSVASGGETQYF. CDR3 sequence (DNA): TGTGCCAGCAGCGTAGCTAGCGGGGGAGAGACCCAGTACTTC.

This chain joins TRBV7-2 and TRBJ1-1; no definite D call. Looked up from germline, CDR1 is SGHTA and CDR2 is FQGNSA. The V and J ends lost 0 bases and 5 bases respectively, with 13 bases between them. CDR3 length equals 15 residues. CDR3 sequence (DNA): TGTGCCAGCAGCTTAGCTTACGGGAGGCGAACTGAAGCTTTCTTT. This translates into CASSLAYGRRTEAFF.

This clone was found a few times. The genes are TRBV6-5 and TRBJ1-6, with 7 bases that match TRBD1. The ends lost 0 bases at V and 7 bases at J; junction bases unmatched: 3. Germline-derived CDR1 and CDR2 are MNHEY and SVGAGI. The CDR3 is made up of 15 amino acids. The CDR3 sequence is CASSYSTRGNSPLHF. Written as DNA, the CDR3 is TGTGCCAGCAGTTACTCGACCAGGGGGAATTCACCCCTCCACTTT.

The chain is built from TRBV4-3 and TRBJ2-1, with 8 bases identical to TRBD2. The ends lost 1 base at V and 8 bases at J; junction bases unmatched: 1. CDR3 size: 13 residues. From germline, CDR1 is LGHNA and CDR2 YSLEER. CDR3 in DNA: TGCGCCAGCAGCCAAGTGACTAGCGATGAGCAGTTCTTC. The encoded protein is CASSQVTSDEQFF.

This clone appeared once. This chain connects TRBV7-2 to TRBJ1-1; D is possibly TRBD1 (6 bases). V lost 10 bases and J lost 3, with 15 bases in between. Per germline, CDR1 SGHTA and CDR2 FQGNSA. CDR3 length: 13 amino acids. The CDR3 coding sequence is TGTGCCATCACAAGGGGGGGACACACTGAAGCTTTCTTT. Translating gives CAITRGGHTEAFF.

The rearrangement links TRBV7-9 to TRBJ2-5, with 8 bases aligning to TRBD2. J lost 4 bases, V lost 5 bases, and 18 bases had no gene match. Germline V gene lookup returns CDR1 SEHNR and CDR2 FQNEAQ (reference sequence). CDR3 length: 18 amino acids. CDR3 region: CASSIPIFGLAGGETQYF. The DNA for the CDR3 is TGTGCCAGCAGCATCCCTATCTTCGGCCTAGCGGGCGGAGAGACCCAGTACTTC.

The chain joins TRBV9 to TRBJ2-3; D is uncertain. This CDR3 contains 16 residues. From germline, CDR1 is SGDLS and CDR2 YYNGEE. V lost 0 bases and J lost 0, with 11 bases in between. CDR3 sequence reads: CASSVEARPSTDTQYF. CDR3 DNA: TGTGCCAGCAGCGTAGAGGCTAGGCCTAGCACAGATACGCAGTATTTT.

The CDR3 loop is CASSWGGSDTQYF. The CDR3 DNA follows: TGCGCCAGCAGCTGGGGGGGTTCAGATACGCAGTATTTT. V is TRBV5-1 and J is TRBJ2-3; TRBD2 aligns across 7 bases. Germline CDR1 and CDR2: SGHRS and YFSETQ. This CDR3 comprises 13 residues. The V gene end was trimmed by 3 bases and the J gene end by 4 bases; junction bases not matched to a gene: 2.

The rearrangement joins TRBV5-1 to TRBJ2-5; D remains unclear. Germline V gene data show CDR1 as SGHRS and CDR2 as YFSETQ. CDR3 length: 16 residues. V gave up 0 bases and J gave up 0 bases, with 12 bases separating them. CDR3 nucleotide sequence: TGCGCCAGCAGCTTGGAAGGGCTCGGGTACCAAGAGACCCAGTACTTC. Its translation is CASSLEGLGYQETQYF.

The V call is TRBV12-3 or TRBV12-4, the J call TRBJ2-7; D is possibly TRBD1 or TRBD2 (5 bases each). This CDR3 is 13 amino acids long. Trimming cost V 3 bases and J 4 bases, with 10 bases left between them. The CDR3 DNA reads TGTGCCAGCAGTTTTCGGGGCAAATACGAGCAGTACTTC. The encoded protein is CASSFRGKYEQYF.

The chain combines TRBV20-1 with TRBJ1-2; the match to TRBD1 covers 10 bases. Trimming removed 3 bases from V and 5 bases from J; junction bases left unmatched: 6. The CDR3 loop spans 14 amino acids. The germline gives CDR1 DFQATT, CDR2 SNEGSKA (reference sequence). The CDR3 here is CSASVGQGRYGYTF. In DNA, the CDR3 is TGCAGTGCTAGTGTGGGACAGGGGAGGTATGGCTACACCTTC.

This sequence joins TRBV25-1 and TRBJ1-2; no clear D gene. The ends were cut back, 3 bases at V and 9 bases at J, with 17 bases in the middle. Germline V gene data show CDR1 as MGHDK and CDR2 as SYGVNS. The CDR3 sequence is 14 residues long. CDR3 loop: CASSDPTIQTSYTF. The CDR3 DNA follows: TGTGCCAGCAGTGACCCTACCATTCAAACCAGCTACACCTTC.

CDR3 loop: CSASGNGEPSMNTEAFF. CDR3 bases: TGCAGTGCTAGTGGTAATGGAGAACCGAGTATGAACACTGAAGCTTTCTTT. The rearrangement uses TRBV20-1 and TRBJ1-1; D uncertain. The CDR3 sequence is 17 residues long. Germline V gene data show CDR1 as DFQATT and CDR2 as SNEGSKA (reference sequence). V lost 3 bases, J lost 0 bases, and 20 bases lay in between.

V is TRBV24-1 and J is TRBJ2-2; D might be TRBD2 (6 bases). Germline V gives CDR1 KGHDR, CDR2 SFDVKD. Trimming took 12 bases from V and 4 from J, leaving 11 bases between them. The CDR3 has 12 amino acids. CDR3 region: CASGGTTGELFF. The CDR3 DNA reads TGTGCCTCCGGCGGGACCACCGGGGAGCTGTTTTTT.